This T cell receptor beta chain was sequenced during a study of cytomegalovirus exposure and HLA in healthy donors (dated by TCRdb to 2016 to 2017). Concerning the study at large: A later analysis indicated that the 130 or so validation repertoires were generated on the platform also employed for the 650 to 850 repertoires of the first cohort. The study aimed to test whether signatures of past pathogen exposure could be identified by cataloging public T cell receptors. Besides the first cohort of 666 subjects, a separate validation cohort made up of roughly 120 different subjects was used. To predict cytomegalovirus infection status, the study brought together high-throughput TCR immunosequencing, statistical association of individual TCRs with disease status, and machine learning. Overall study results and their limits: The authors suggested that the approach could potentially be extended to other disease states and immunological phenotypes. While some public TCRs were present in many individuals, most TCR sequences turned up only very rarely across donors. The study gave a list of some 150 TCR beta chains associated with cytomegalovirus. In vitro tests confirmed that a few of the cytomegalovirus-associated TCR beta chains recognize cytomegalovirus antigens. In a later analysis, TCRs clustered in the first cohort were found to also tend to co-occur in the 120 or so validation repertoires, with approximately 95% of cluster scores above 0. The classifier was reported to diagnose cytomegalovirus status with high specificity and sensitivity in both the original and validation cohorts. A later analysis had no HLA typing for the validation cohort, so co-occurrence there was scored across all 130 or so repertoires.

The donors belonged to the validation cohort of around 110 subjects, which was separate from the approximately 700-subject first cohort. Concerning this clone: Its antigen is not yet known. The input lacks base qualities; no much larger clone sits a single base away.

Trimmed from V: 5 bases; trimmed from J: 0 bases; junction bases lacking a gene match: 3. The CDR3 has 15 amino acids, counting the end cysteine and phenylalanine. Of all the DNA, just the CDR3 is kept, 45 bases in frame from base 1. Per the germline V gene, SGHTA is the CDR1 and FQGTGA is the CDR2. Libraries were constructed by the immunoSEQ multiplex PCR assay. For the original study's pipeline: To diagnose cytomegalovirus status from the catalog of TCR beta chain sequences, a statistical classification framework was built. TCRdb stores this immuneACCESS table with in-frame sequences only. Part of the clones is absent; in the studies checked, under half of the shortfall reflects unresolved V genes, and no reason is known for the rest. V and J calls and clone size follow that table, whereas D and trimming were derived from the DNA. The sample contains 150,000 to 200,000 clones, about 95% of them found a single time. The ten biggest clones cover about 0.89% of the sample.

Sequenced input: PBMCs. This receptor was identified in a woman aged 18-30 years in good health and CMV-seronegative. The V and J genes are TRBV7-3 and TRBJ2-1, with 8 central nucleotides matching TRBD1. DNA sequence: TGTGCCAGCAGCCCAGGACAGGGCTCCTACAATGAGCAGTTCTTC. This gives the protein CASSPGQGSYNEQFF.